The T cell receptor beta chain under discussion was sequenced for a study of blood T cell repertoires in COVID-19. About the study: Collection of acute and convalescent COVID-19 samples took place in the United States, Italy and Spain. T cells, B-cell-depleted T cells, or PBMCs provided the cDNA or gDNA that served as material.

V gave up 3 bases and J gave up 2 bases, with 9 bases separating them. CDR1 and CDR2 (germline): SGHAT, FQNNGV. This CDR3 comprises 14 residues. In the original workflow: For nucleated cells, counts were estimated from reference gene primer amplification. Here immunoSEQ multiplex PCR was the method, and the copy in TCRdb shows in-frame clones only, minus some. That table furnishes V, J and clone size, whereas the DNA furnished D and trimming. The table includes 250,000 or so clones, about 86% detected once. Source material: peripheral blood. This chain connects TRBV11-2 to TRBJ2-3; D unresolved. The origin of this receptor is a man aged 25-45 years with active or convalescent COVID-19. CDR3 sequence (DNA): TGTGCCAGCAGCTTGAACAGAATCACAGATACGCAGTATTTT. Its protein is CASSLNRITDTQYF. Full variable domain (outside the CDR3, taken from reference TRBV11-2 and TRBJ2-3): EAGVAQSPRYKIIEKRQSVAFWCNPISGHATLYWYQQILGQGPKLLIQFQNNGVVDDSQLPKDRFSAERLKGVDSTLKIQPAKLEDSAVYLCASSLNRITDTQYFGPGTRLTVL.